This T cell receptor beta chain was sequenced during a study of graft-versus-host responses after intestinal transplantation. About the research overall: Induction with anti-thymocyte globulin, then tacrolimus and steroids for roughly 3 years, was given to all recipients.

General study findings and limits: Ileal or blood samples showed some GvH clones first, and such clones were also found in recipient marrow. Maximum circulating GvH clone levels tracked with early post-transplant HvG decreases.

To note about this clone: The antigen is undetermined.

TCRdb keeps only in-frame clones here, not all; method: immunoSEQ multiplex PCR. Among tens of thousands of clones listed, about nine tenths were seen once. Trimming shortened V by 2 bases and J by 6 bases, and 8 bases separated the two germline ends. The CDR3 length is 13 residues. The germline V gene encodes CDR1 SNHLY and CDR2 FYNNEI. The receptor comes from a human donor who received an intestinal transplant. Sequencing was performed on unstimulated CD4+ T cells sorted from spleen or lymph node cells, taken before intestinal transplant. The rearrangement joins TRBV2 to TRBJ2-1; D is uncertain. The CDR3 DNA reads TGTGCCAGCAGTGAACCGGGTGCCAATGAGCAGTTCTTC. This gives the protein CASSEPGANEQFF.